The present T cell receptor (beta chain) was sequenced within a study of shared clonotypes between healthy human individuals (dated by TCRdb to between 2020 and 2021). About the full investigation: The cohort included three men and a couple of women between 18 and 49 years of age. For each donor, CD4 naive and CD4 memory were each given three plates, CD8 naive was given two plates, and CD8 memory was given one plate. The study deeply sequenced blood TCR repertoires of several healthy adults to estimate repertoire size and the extent of clonotype sharing between individuals. Libraries were prepared and TCR repertoires were sequenced by different laboratories using diverse techniques, in order to increase sequencing depth and limit assay-specific biases. Per donor, leukapheresis produced somewhere between about 0.9 and 10 billion PBMCs. Points the paper makes about the study in general: Naive subsets generally had larger estimated clonotype richness than memory subsets. Compared with non-shared clonotypes, the clonotypes found in all four sorted-subset donors had higher generation probabilities. Based on pairwise subsampling, the degree of clonotype sharing among donors was expected to be affected by sequencing depth. Even with the large sequencing depth, rarefaction of the sorted-subset datasets indicated that sequencing was incomplete. Because the study included a small number of donors, the genetic and exposure-history diversity represented was limited. Sampling was restricted to blood, and TCR repertoires in tissues likely differ from the TCR repertoires found in blood. When a handful of donors were compared, the shared fraction of clonotypes was around 5% for naive CD4, around 3.6% for naive CD8, 2.3% for memory CD4, and 0.4% for memory CD8.

In the case of this clone: Its antigen is unknown. One base away there is no much larger clone; base qualities are not given.

TCR CDR3 regions were amplified from genomic DNA by multiplex PCR using the deep immunoSEQ assay. Extracted genomic DNA from each cell subset was spread evenly across all wells of several immunoSEQ 96-well plates, with each plate serving as a replicate. Each replicate PCR for sorted subsets received about 210 ng genomic DNA, equal to tens of thousands of T cell genomes. The purified libraries were quantified using a Qubit 3.0 fluorometer, sized with a Bioanalyzer 2100, and then quantified again using the KAPA Library Quantification kit. Every immunoSEQ 96-well plate was sequenced on a separate single-read 150-cycle Illumina NextSeq 550 flow cell. As for the original processing: Because only junctional sequences without quality scores were contained in the immunoSEQ output, filtering matching that applied to full-length reads could not be performed. Sequences were annotated with PyIR, a Python wrapper for IgBLAST v1.9, and V/J genes and CDR3 were assigned using IMGT germline references. Reads were removed for weak V/J assignments (E-value above 1e-6), missing CDR3, stop codons, out-of-frame junctions, or ambiguous translated residues. V3J clonotypes were defined as sequences sharing the same inferred V gene, J gene, and CDR3 amino acid sequence. Percentage overlap between repertoires was computed as shared unique clonotypes divided by the size of the smaller repertoire. RTK rarefaction, the Chao1 estimator, and Recon v2.1 estimates of unobserved clonotypes were used to assess repertoire richness. Generation probabilities for all TCRbeta clonotypes obtained by the gDNA method from several donors were computed using OLGA. TCRdb re-hosts the immuneACCESS table, in-frame sequences only. Its copies lack some clones; in the studies checked, an unresolved V gene accounts for under half of them, and the cause for the rest is not known. That table is the source of V, J and clone size, and D and trimming were worked out from the DNA. For this sample the table gives about 1.5 million clones, of which 95% to 99% were detected only once. The top ten clonotypes cover 0.4% to 0.55% of the sample.

The donors were healthy, HIV-negative adults who had no recently reported acute infections or vaccinations. All donors were Caucasian adults living in Nashville, Tennessee, USA. CD4+ T cells were enriched by magnetic negative selection; naive cells were then positively selected on CD45RA, and the negative fraction formed the memory subset. After blood collection by leukapheresis, PBMCs were isolated using Ficoll-Histopaque density gradient centrifugation and then cryopreserved in the vapor phase of liquid nitrogen. Analytical flow cytometry was used to check the purity and quantity of every magnetically sorted T cell population. Genomic DNA was isolated from each sorted fraction and quantified by UV absorbance on a Nanodrop 2000c. After removal of 4 bases from V and 3 bases from J, the junction retains 9 bases not matched to a gene. The CDR3 runs 16 amino acids, cysteine and phenylalanine included. The read is trimmed to its CDR3 DNA, 48 bases read in frame from base 1. CDR1 and CDR2, looked up from the germline V gene, are ENHRY and SYGVKD.

The sequence derives from a man aged 25 to 45 in good health. Sequencing input: naive CD4+ T cells sorted from blood. Reading the label with the study, this specimen's cell subset or site is: CD45RA+ positively selected. The chain is made from TRBV10-3 and TRBJ1-1, with 9 central nucleotides matching TRBD1. The DNA sequence is as follows: TGTGCCATCAGTGGAATCACGGACAGGGGAGACACTGAAGCTTTCTTT. Its product reads: CAISGITDRGDTEAFF.